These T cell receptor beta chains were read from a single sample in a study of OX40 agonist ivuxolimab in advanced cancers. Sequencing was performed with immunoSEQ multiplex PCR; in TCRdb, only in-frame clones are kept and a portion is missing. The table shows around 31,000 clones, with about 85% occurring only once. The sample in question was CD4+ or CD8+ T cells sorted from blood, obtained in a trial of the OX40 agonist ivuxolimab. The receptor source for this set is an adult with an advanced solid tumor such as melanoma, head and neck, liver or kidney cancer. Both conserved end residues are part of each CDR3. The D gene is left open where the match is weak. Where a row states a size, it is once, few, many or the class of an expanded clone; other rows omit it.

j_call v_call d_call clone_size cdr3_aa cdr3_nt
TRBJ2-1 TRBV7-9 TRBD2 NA CASSLSGNNEQFF TGTGCCAGCAGCCTGAGCGGGAACAATGAGCAGTTCTTC
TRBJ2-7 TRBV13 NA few CASSSRVVAEQYF TGTGCCAGCAGCTCCCGGGTCGTAGCCGAGCAGTACTTC
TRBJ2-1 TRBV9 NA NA CASSDPIGSSYNEQFF TGTGCCAGCAGCGACCCGATCGGTAGCTCCTACAATGAGCAGTTCTTC
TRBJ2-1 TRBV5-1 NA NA CASSLDAGLVNEQFF TGCGCCAGCAGCTTGGATGCGGGATTGGTGAATGAGCAGTTCTTC
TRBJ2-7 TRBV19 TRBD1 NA CASSKTTGRYEQYF TGTGCCAGTAGTAAAACGACAGGGCGGTACGAGCAGTACTTC
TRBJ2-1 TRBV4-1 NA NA CASSQSDDSISYNEQFF TGCGCCAGCAGCCAATCCGATGACAGTATTTCCTACAATGAGCAGTTCTTC
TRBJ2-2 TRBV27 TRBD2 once CASGLAGDSGTGELFF TGTGCGAGTGGACTAGCGGGAGATTCTGGCACCGGGGAGCTGTTTTTT
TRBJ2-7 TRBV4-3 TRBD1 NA CASSQGDRDFGREQYF TGCGCCAGCAGCCAGGGCGACAGGGATTTTGGTCGAGAGCAGTACTTC
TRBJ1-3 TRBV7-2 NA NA CASSLHTGSGNTIYF TGTGCCAGCAGTTTGCATACAGGCTCTGGAAACACCATATATTTT
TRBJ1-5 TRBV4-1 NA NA CASSQVGLAPGLRSNQPQHF TGCGCCAGCAGCCAAGTCGGCTTAGCACCGGGGCTACGGAGCAATCAGCCCCAGCATTTT
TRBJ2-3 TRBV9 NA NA CASNQGPYDPDTQYF TGTGCCAGCAATCAGGGGCCGTATGACCCAGATACGCAGTATTTT
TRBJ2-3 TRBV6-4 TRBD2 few CASSEGTSGGTDTQYF TGTGCCAGCAGTGAAGGGACTAGCGGGGGGACAGATACGCAGTATTTT
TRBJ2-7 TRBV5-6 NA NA CASSFGTVAYEQYF TGTGCCAGCAGCTTCGGGACGGTTGCCTACGAGCAGTACTTC
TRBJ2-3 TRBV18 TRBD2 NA CASRTSGAATDTQYF TGTGCCAGTCGAACTAGCGGCGCTGCCACAGATACGCAGTATTTT
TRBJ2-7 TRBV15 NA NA CATSRTGTQYEQYF TGTGCCACCAGCAGAACTGGGACACAGTACGAGCAGTACTTC
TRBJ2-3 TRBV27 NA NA CASRSGTRRDTQYF TGTGCCAGCAGATCCGGGACCCGGCGGGATACGCAGTATTTT
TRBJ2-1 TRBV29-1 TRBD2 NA CSGEGLAGGTYNEQFF TGCAGTGGAGAGGGACTAGCGGGAGGGACCTACAATGAGCAGTTCTTC
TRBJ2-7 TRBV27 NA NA CASSLPGQHEQYF TGTGCCAGCAGTTTACCCGGACAGCACGAGCAGTACTTC
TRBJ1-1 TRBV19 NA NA CASSITGTHTEAFF TGTGCCAGTAGTATAACAGGGACCCACACTGAAGCTTTCTTT
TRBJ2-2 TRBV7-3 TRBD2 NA CASSLAGANTGELFF TGTGCCAGCAGCTTAGCGGGAGCGAACACCGGGGAGCTGTTTTTT
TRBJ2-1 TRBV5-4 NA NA CASSLGGEQFF TGTGCCAGCAGCTTGGGGGGAGAGCAGTTCTTC
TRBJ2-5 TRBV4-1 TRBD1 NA CASSSGQGVVETQYF TGCGCCAGCAGCTCGGGACAGGGGGTGGTGGAGACCCAGTACTTC
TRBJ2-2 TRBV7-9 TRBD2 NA CASSYPLAGVNTGELFF TGTGCCAGCAGTTACCCTCTAGCGGGAGTGAACACCGGGGAGCTGTTTTTT
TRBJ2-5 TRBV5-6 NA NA CASSLGDIQETQYF TGTGCCAGCAGCTTGGGTGATATCCAAGAGACCCAGTACTTC
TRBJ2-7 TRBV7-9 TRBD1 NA CASSSGQGLGLTYEQYF TGTGCCAGCAGCTCGGGACAGGGTTTGGGACTGACCTACGAGCAGTACTTC
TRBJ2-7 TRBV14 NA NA CASSQDRAYRDEQYF TGTGCCAGCAGCCAAGATAGAGCGTACAGAGACGAGCAGTACTTC
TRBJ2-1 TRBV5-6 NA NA CASSLEISGNEQFF TGTGCCAGCAGCTTGGAAATTAGCGGCAATGAGCAGTTCTTC
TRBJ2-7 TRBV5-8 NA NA CASSLLGYEQYF TGTGCCAGCAGCTTGCTCGGATACGAGCAGTACTTC
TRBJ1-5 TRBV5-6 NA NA CASSLAKQYSNQPQHF TGTGCCAGCAGCTTGGCCAAGCAATATAGCAATCAGCCCCAGCATTTT
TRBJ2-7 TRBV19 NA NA CASRAGTFPYEQYF TGTGCCAGTAGGGCCGGGACATTTCCCTACGAGCAGTACTTC
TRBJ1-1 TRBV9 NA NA CASSVGGESRAFF TGTGCCAGCAGCGTAGGGGGGGAATCTCGGGCTTTCTTT
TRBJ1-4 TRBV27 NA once CASSLGETPNEKLFF TGTGCCAGCAGTTTGGGTGAGACACCTAATGAAAAACTGTTTTTT
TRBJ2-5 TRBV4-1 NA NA CASSQDSRGGQETQYF TGCGCCAGCAGCCAAGATTCCCGAGGTGGTCAAGAGACCCAGTACTTC
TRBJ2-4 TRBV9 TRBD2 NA CASSVGAGGINIQYF TGTGCCAGCAGCGTAGGGGCGGGAGGGATCAACATTCAGTACTTC
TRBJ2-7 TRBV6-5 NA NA CASSSFYEQYF TGTGCCAGCAGTTCTTTCTACGAGCAGTACTTC
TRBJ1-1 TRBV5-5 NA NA CASSLRQVNTEAFF TGTGCCAGCAGCTTGCGACAGGTGAACACTGAAGCTTTCTTT
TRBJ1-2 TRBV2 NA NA CASMASNYGYTF TGTGCCAGCATGGCATCTAACTATGGCTACACCTTC
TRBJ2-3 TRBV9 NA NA CASSHPGYRIGTTDTQYF TGTGCCAGCAGTCATCCTGGGTACAGAATAGGTACCACAGATACGCAGTATTTT
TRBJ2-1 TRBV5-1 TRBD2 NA CASSTTSGWNEQFF TGCGCCAGCAGCACAACTAGCGGGTGGAATGAGCAGTTCTTC
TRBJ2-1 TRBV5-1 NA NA CASSSTGKGLYNEQFF TGCGCCAGCAGCTCTACAGGAAAGGGCCTTTACAATGAGCAGTTCTTC
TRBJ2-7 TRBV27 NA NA CASSLAAYSYEQYF TGTGCCAGCAGTTTGGCAGCCTACTCCTACGAGCAGTACTTC
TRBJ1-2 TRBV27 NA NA CATWTAQNYGYTF TGTGCCACATGGACAGCCCAGAACTATGGCTACACCTTC
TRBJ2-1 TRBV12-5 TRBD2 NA CASGFGLAGNNEQFF TGTGCTAGTGGTTTCGGACTAGCCGGGAACAATGAGCAGTTCTTC
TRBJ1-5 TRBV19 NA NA CASSIGAGLRHQPQHF TGTGCCAGTAGTATAGGGGCAGGCCTTCGGCATCAGCCCCAGCATTTT
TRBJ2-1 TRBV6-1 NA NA CASSDLADYNEQFF TGTGCCAGCAGTGACTTGGCAGACTACAATGAGCAGTTCTTC
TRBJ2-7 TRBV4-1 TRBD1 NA CASSQESPRQDRVFSAQYF TGCGCCAGCAGCCAAGAAAGCCCACGGCAGGACAGGGTGTTTTCCGCGCAGTACTTC
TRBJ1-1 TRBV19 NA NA CASSIGVNTEAFF TGTGCCAGTAGTATTGGGGTGAACACTGAAGCTTTCTTT
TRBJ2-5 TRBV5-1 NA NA CASSLSGLGQETQYF TGCGCCAGCAGCTTGTCTGGGCTGGGACAAGAGACCCAGTACTTC
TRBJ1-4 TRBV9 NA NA CASSVTTDEKLFF TGTGCCAGCAGCGTTACGACAGATGAAAAACTGTTTTTT
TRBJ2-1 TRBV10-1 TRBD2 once CASSEIAGGPGEQFF TGCGCCAGCAGTGAGATAGCGGGAGGGCCCGGTGAGCAGTTCTTC
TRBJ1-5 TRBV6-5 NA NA CASRKRPLRMTQHF TGTGCCAGCAGAAAGAGGCCGCTGCGTATGACCCAGCATTTT
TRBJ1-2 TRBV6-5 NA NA CASSYSPRAANYGYTF TGTGCCAGCAGTTACTCCCCCAGGGCAGCTAACTATGGCTACACCTTC
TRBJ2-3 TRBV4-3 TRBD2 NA CASSQDVAGVSDTQYF TGCGCCAGCAGCCAAGATGTCGCGGGAGTATCAGATACGCAGTATTTT
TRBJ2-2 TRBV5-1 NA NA CASSYNQGSGGELFF TGCGCCAGCAGCTATAACCAGGGTTCCGGCGGGGAGCTGTTTTTT
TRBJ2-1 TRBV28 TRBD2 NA CASSLLSGEWPDEQFF TGTGCCAGCAGTCTCCTTAGCGGGGAATGGCCGGATGAGCAGTTCTTC
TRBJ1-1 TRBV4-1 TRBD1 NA CASSQVTGGTEAFF TGCGCCAGCAGCCAAGTTACAGGGGGCACTGAAGCTTTCTTT
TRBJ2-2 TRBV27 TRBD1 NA CASSPRDRFTGELFF TGTGCCAGCAGTCCCCGGGACAGGTTCACCGGGGAGCTGTTTTTT
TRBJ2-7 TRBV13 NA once CASSLHSYEQYF TGTGCCAGCAGCCTACACAGCTACGAGCAGTACTTC
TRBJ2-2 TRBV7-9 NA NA CASRRGHTGELFF TGTGCCAGCAGGCGGGGTCACACCGGGGAGCTGTTTTTT
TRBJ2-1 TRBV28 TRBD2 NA CASSLQREWHNEQFF TGTGCCAGCAGTTTACAGCGGGAGTGGCACAATGAGCAGTTCTTC